This T cell receptor (beta chain) was sequenced during a study of Tregs in tolerant kidney transplant recipients. General study results and limits: Expanding Tregs on activated donor B cells appeared to best identify donor-specific TCRbeta clones. The small number of patients limits these findings pending further validation.

Germline lookup yields CDR1 SGHVS and CDR2 FNYEAQ. The CDR3 contains 11 residues. The repertoire was sequenced with immunoSEQ multiplex PCR; TCRdb's copy has only in-frame clones and lacks some. This sample has about 64,000 clones; 95% to 98% occur once, and the top ten carry nearly 0.35%. Unstimulated Tregs (CD4+CD25+CD127-) and CD4+CD25- non-Tregs were sorted from PBMCs. This clone occurred once. Its antigen is not known. At one end, the junction sequence differs from germline, possibly due to a read error. The clonotype comes from a human donor who received a combined kidney and bone marrow transplant. V usage is TRBV7-6 and J usage is TRBJ2-5; D remains unclear. The material sequenced was Tregs from blood, taken before the transplant. The CDR3 coding sequence is TGTGCCAGCAGCTCCCTAGAGGCCCAGTACTTC. Its protein is CASSSLEAQYF.